The 8 T cell receptor beta chains given below trace back to one sample, sequenced in a study of T-cell memory formation after mild COVID-19. Using its own MiXCR run on the 5' RACE reads, TCRdb lists one record per CDR3 protein. The sample includes hundreds of thousands of distinct CDR3 sequences, just over 20% of them seen just once. Sample: PBMCs or a T cell subset sorted from them (not recorded which). These receptor sequences come from an adult woman who had mild COVID-19 (a few samples of this study predate the infection). Cell type and time point are not known.

The rearrangement joins TRBV2 to TRBJ2-6; the D is unclear. The germline V and J ends were trimmed by 3 bases and 3 bases, with 12 bases remaining between them. CDR1 is SNHLY, CDR2 FYNNEI, per germline. The CDR3 spans 16 residues. The CDR3 nucleotides are TGTGCCAGCAGTGAGTGGCCCCCTCTTGGGGCCAACGTCCTGACTTTC. Amino acids: CASSEWPPLGANVLTF.

This clonotype has ten or more counts. The CDR3 here is CASSRSPYEQYF. The CDR3 bases are TGTGCCAGCAGCCGTAGTCCCTACGAGCAGTACTTC. The chain has TRBV7-9 and TRBJ2-7; unclear D gene. This CDR3 has 12 amino acids. V lost 5 bases, J lost 2 bases, and 7 bases lay in between. Germline CDR1 and CDR2: SEHNR and FQNEAQ (reference sequence).

This clonotype was detected a few times. The rearrangement joins TRBV20-1 to TRBJ1-6; D perhaps matches TRBD1 (5 bases). Trimming took 3 bases from V and 5 from J, leaving 17 bases between them. Germline CDR1 DFQATT, CDR2 SNEGSKA (reference sequence). The CDR3 consists of 16 residues. The CDR3 coding sequence is TGCAGTGCTAGGGGGGAGCGGTCGGGTAATAATTCACCCCTCCACTTT. Encoded protein: CSARGERSGNNSPLHF.

The chain couples TRBV20-1 to TRBJ2-5; 8 bases fit TRBD1. CDR3 length: 15 amino acids. Germline V gene sequence: CDR1 DFQATT, CDR2 SNEGSKA (reference sequence). Trimming removed 3 bases from V and 1 base from J; junction bases left unmatched: 7. CDR3 protein: CSASPTTGVQETQYF. In DNA form, the CDR3 reads TGCAGTGCTAGTCCTACGACAGGGGTCCAAGAGACCCAGTACTTC.

The gene calls are TRBV6-1 and TRBJ1-5; D is possibly TRBD1 (5 bases). The V end lost 6 bases, the J end lost 3 bases, and 15 bases lay between the germline ends. CDR1 and CDR2 (germline): MNHNS, SASEGT. The CDR3 spans 15 residues. In nucleotides, the CDR3 is TGTGCCAGCAGCCCGACGATAGGGGTCAATCAGCCCCAGCATTTT. Protein sequence: CASSPTIGVNQPQHF.

CDR3 region: CASKSATLHEQYF. The CDR3 region has the DNA TGTGCCAGCAAGTCGGCAACCCTCCACGAGCAGTACTTC. The rearrangement uses TRBV6-5 and TRBJ2-7; the D is unclear. The CDR3 totals 13 residues. V lost 7 bases to trimming and J lost 5 bases, with 15 bases between them. Germline CDR1 and CDR2: MNHEY and SVGAGI.

V is TRBV6-2 or TRBV6-3 and J is TRBJ1-2; 7 nucleotides align to TRBD1. The germline gives CDR1 MNHEY, CDR2 SVGEGT. This CDR3 is built from 14 residues. J was trimmed by 3 bases and V by 6 bases; bases with no gene match: 7. CDR3 protein: CASRQSGTDYGYTF. CDR3 coding DNA: TGTGCCAGCAGGCAATCCGGGACAGACTATGGCTACACCTTC.

A few counts support this clonotype. The chain combines TRBV10-3 with TRBJ2-4, with 15 bases fitting TRBD2. Germline CDR1 is ENHRY and CDR2 is SYGVKD. The CDR3 consists of 16 residues. The V segment lost 2 bases and the J segment 8 bases; nucleotides outside the gene matches: 4. CDR3 loop: CAISEGTSGRSDIQYF. Written as DNA, the CDR3 is TGTGCCATCAGTGAGGGGACTAGCGGGAGGTCTGACATTCAGTACTTC.